This record covers a single TCR beta chain. This receptor's antigen is unknown. No base-level quality is on record; no much larger clone is a single base apart. The protocol used for the library was the immunoSEQ multiplex PCR assay. A mixture of 60 forward primers for TCR Vbeta segments and 13 reverse primers for TCR Jbeta segments was used in the multiplex PCR. A multiplex PCR assay on genomic DNA amplified the CDR3 region of rearranged TCR beta genes. The Illumina HiSeq System was used to sequence the amplified TCR beta libraries as 87-base-pair reads. On the authors' methods: In a later analysis, tens of millions of unique TCR beta chains were counted across the 650 to 750 repertoires, and about 10 million of these chains were shared by at least two donors. A nearest-neighbor algorithm error-corrected the raw reads and collapsed the reads into unique sequences, merging closely related sequences to remove PCR and sequencing errors. CDR3 sequences were aligned to IMGT reference sequences to assign V, D and J gene segments. For a sequence to be retained, a match of at least six nucleotides was required to both a V gene segment and a J gene segment. A rearrangement counted as productive if the CDR3 had no stop codons and remained in frame with V and J, and every other rearrangement counted as non-productive. Following IMGT convention, CDR3 was defined as the stretch from the second conserved V-encoded cysteine up to the conserved J-encoded phenylalanine. The earlier analysis of 500 to 750 of the donors excluded any sequence lacking an unambiguous match to a single V gene segment. An earlier analysis of several hundred of the donors classified V segments as functional when productive rearrangements were above 56.7% and as segregating when the standard deviation between donors was above 5%. A statistical classification framework was developed to diagnose cytomegalovirus status using the catalog of TCR beta chain sequences. V and J gene assignment, in a later analysis, came from comparing TCR nucleotide sequences with IMGT/GENE-DB human TR gene sequences. The TCRdist pipeline was used in a later analysis to assign CDR3 sequences and most-parsimonious VDJ recombination scenarios. In a later analysis, each TCR beta chain was defined by its CDR3 amino acid sequence together with its V-gene family, and reads without a unique V-gene family were excluded. To address suspected cross-contamination and a sequencing artifact, a later analysis removed roughly 640 highly shared, low-generation-probability nucleotide sequences. A later analysis calculated a clonal expansion index for each public chain from normalized within-repertoire ranks of inferred template counts. In a later analysis, generation probabilities were computed with a VDJ recombination model fitted to out-of-frame rearrangements, and the resulting probabilities were checked against IGoR. Hypergeometric tests were used in a later analysis to score TCR-TCR, TCR-HLA and TCR-CMV co-occurrence, with a repertoire-size bias correction applied to the TCR pairs. False discovery rates were estimated in a later analysis by permuting HLA or CMV assignments 20 times. A later analysis grouped co-occurring TCRs with DBSCAN, adding TCRdist sequence similarity when clustering within HLA-allele-positive subsets. Co-occurrence clustering excluded repertoires with fewer than 30,000 or more than 120,000 public chains, plus five with anomalous nucleotide sharing. TCRdb took over this immuneACCESS table, retaining in-frame rearrangements with V and J assigned. Such tables are incomplete; in checked studies, under half of the missing clones stem from an unresolved V gene, and the remainder is unexplained. The V and J calls and clone size come from that table; D and trimming were worked out from the DNA. The sample has 80,000 to 95,000 clones on record, less than 70% of them singletons. 2.3% of the sample goes to the ten largest clones.

CDR1 MGHRA and CDR2 YSYEKL were looked up in the germline V gene. Measured from the cysteine to the phenylalanine, the CDR3 is 14 residues long. Just the 42-base CDR3 DNA is kept, in frame starting at base 1. Here V drops 4 bases and J drops 6 bases, and the junction holds 7 bases not matched to any gene. The data derive from a study of cytomegalovirus exposure and HLA in healthy donors (dated by TCRdb to about 2017). For the study in its entirety: An earlier analysis of fewer than 750 of the donors reported 276 Gb of sequence data and about 120 million unique TCR beta sequences obtained from about 179 million T cells. Alongside the repertoire data, information on donor age, sex, ethnicity and CMV serostatus was compiled. The number of typed donors differed by locus: roughly 629-640 for A, B, C, DRB1 and DQB1; 500 to 550 for DQA1; 606 for DPA1; and roughly 450 for DPB1. Of the 398 genotyped donors, over 65% fell in the genetic ancestry cluster associated with self-reported Caucasian donors. On average, around 230,000 unique TCR beta nucleotide sequences were sequenced per donor among several hundred genotyped donors of the cohort, with 15% to 20% of those sequences being non-productive. To study patterns of TCR occurrence, a later analysis re-analyzed previously published TCR beta repertoires from 550 to 800 donors and added high-resolution HLA genotyping. The study used immunosequencing to profile the T cell repertoires of 666 subjects and linked those repertoires to cytomegalovirus serostatus. All discovery cohort repertoires had been generated on a single sequencing platform. Because of strong linkage in the cohort, five DR-DQ haplotypes were treated as single units for association and clustering. To predict cytomegalovirus infection status, the study combined high-throughput TCR immunosequencing, statistical association of individual TCRs with disease status, and machine learning. A separate validation cohort of more than 100 different subjects was used in addition to the 666-subject first cohort. An earlier analysis of 587 of the donors used high-throughput TCR beta sequencing to judge whether each TCR beta V gene segment behaved as functional or pseudogenic. Approximately 310 gigabases of sequencing data and tens of millions of unique TCR sequences made up an early release that covered some 640 HLA-typed donors. The study was designed to test whether signatures of past pathogen exposure could be identified by cataloging public T cell receptors. HLA typing included class I and class II loci at four-digit resolution. A later genetic analysis took genome-wide SNP genotypes for about 55% of the roughly 700 donors and used that subset as a discovery cohort. In the later analysis, no new phenotypic data were used to find candidate immune exposures; instead, reliance was placed on TCR beta sequences and their occurrence across donors. What the authors observed across the whole study: Linkage disequilibrium might explain the correlated functional status among segregating V segments, but an unknown experimental factor could not be ruled out. According to the authors, the approach could potentially be generalized to other disease states and immunological phenotypes. Some 16 rarely observed V segments, including chromosome 9 orphons, were excluded from the earlier analysis of several hundred of the donors because counts were too low. Strong co-occurrence of HLA alleles, especially DR and DQ, made assigning TCR associations to individual alleles difficult. HLA typing was unavailable for some donors at each locus, so association tests used only the typed subset. A later genetic analysis reported fewer N-insertions in productive TCRs among donors in an Asian-associated ancestry cluster than the 666-donor mean. A later genetic analysis associated a missense DCLRE1C variant with V-gene and J-gene trimming of TCR beta chains, and an independent cohort replicated the association. The study listed approximately 160 TCR beta chains as associated with cytomegalovirus. For the cohort, immune exposure information was limited to CMV serostatus. Sequencing depth was assumed to be roughly uniform across donors in the presence/absence analyses, though that assumption may not hold. In a later analysis, several top co-occurrence clusters were reported to appear linked to parvovirus B19, influenza, CMV and Epstein-Barr virus. While some public TCRs were present in many individuals, most TCR sequences turned up only very rarely across donors. A further reported finding was that TCR beta sequences accurately predicted the HLA-A and HLA-B alleles for most subjects in the first cohort. In a later analysis, TCR association rates were found to vary across HLA loci, with the most associated TCRs seen for DRB1 alleles and the fewest for HLA-C alleles. Broadly in line with IMGT annotations, most TCR beta V segments showed up in productive rearrangements about 87% or about 30% of the time in an earlier analysis of several hundred of the donors. In both the original and validation cohorts, the classifier was reported to diagnose cytomegalovirus status with high specificity and sensitivity. In a later analysis, most CMV-associated TCR beta chains were found to appear HLA-restricted, with HLA associations seemingly driven largely by CMV exposure. A cluster of highly shared sequence variants was judged likely to represent a technical artifact of the sequencing pipeline. A later analysis found that HLA-associated TCR beta chains were more clonally expanded and had lower generation probabilities than equally common non-associated chains. Specific HLA alleles were associated with 16,951 TCR beta sequences at a false discovery rate of 0.05 in a later analysis. This cohort had only TCR beta chains sequenced, and the lack of alpha or paired-chain data limited which features could be detected. In vitro tests confirmed that three of the cytomegalovirus-associated TCR beta chains recognize cytomegalovirus antigens. Some IMGT-functional V segments, including TRBV6-2 and TRBV6-3, could not be distinguished by the 87-base-pair reads and were therefore excluded.

The cohort comprised fewer than 700 healthy bone marrow donors. At the time of sampling, every cohort member was nominally healthy, though immune exposures that went unrecorded were likely present. CMV serostatus was recorded as positive for some 300 and negative for about 55% of the 666 cohort members, whereas no CMV serostatus was recorded for the donor in question. Each donor provided a peripheral blood sample, and peripheral blood mononuclear cells were used for TCR beta sequencing. The Qiagen DNeasy Blood Extraction Kit was used to extract genomic DNA from the blood cell samples. This sequence was found in a human donor in good health. Sequenced: PBMCs. The chain joins TRBV4-1 to TRBJ1-2; 8 junctional bases match TRBD1. The sequenced DNA: TGCGCCAGCAGCCCGAAAGACAGGGGTCATGGCTACACCTTC. It codes for CASSPKDRGHGYTF.